These 30 T cell receptor beta chains were sequenced from one sample in a study of vaccination effects on CD4 cells after COVID-19. Antigen specificity for these receptors is unknown. TCRdb keeps only in-frame clones here, not all; method: immunoSEQ multiplex PCR. Among about 73,000 clones, roughly 74% were seen once, and the ten largest hold under 3%. Sequencing followed a ViraFEST assay step that expanded antigen-specific CD4+ T cells with viral peptide pools. Once cultured for 10 days, the cells underwent separation to obtain CD4+ T cells. All vaccine recipients tested negative for nucleocapsid antibodies and had never contracted SARS-CoV-2 infection. The material was CD4+ T cells from PBMCs cultured with HCoV-NL63 spike peptides, obtained before COVID-19 vaccination. These TCRs come from a human donor who received a COVID-19 vaccine.

The chain links TRBV19 to TRBJ1-2, with D perhaps TRBD1 (6 bases). CDR3 size: 15 residues. The germline gives CDR1 LNHDA, CDR2 SQIVND (reference sequence). Trimming removed 4 bases from V and 3 bases from J, with 15 bases in between. The CDR3 nucleotides are TGTGCCAGTAGTAGGGGAATCGGGGGCTACTATGGCTACACCTTC. Amino acid sequence: CASSRGIGGYYGYTF.

The chain combines TRBV5-4 with TRBJ2-3; D gene uncertain. This CDR3 region has 11 residues. In germline, CDR1 is SGHNT, CDR2 YYREEE (reference sequence). V was pared by 4 bases and J by 4 bases, with 4 bases between. CDR3 in DNA: TGTGCCAGCAGCCTCCCAGATACGCAGTATTTT. Translation gives CASSLPDTQYF.

The gene calls are TRBV20-1 and TRBJ2-5, with D possibly matching TRBD2 (6 bases). The CDR3 runs 14 residues. In germline, CDR1 is DFQATT, CDR2 SNEGSKA (reference sequence). V lost 3 bases and J 4 bases, leaving 15 bases between the germline ends. CDR3 nucleotide sequence: TGCAGTGCTAGTAATCCGCGGGGACGAGAGACCCAGTACTTC. It encodes CSASNPRGRETQYF.

The chain has TRBV19 and TRBJ1-6; D is ambiguous. V lost 7 bases and J 7 bases, leaving 14 bases between the germline ends. CDR3 size: 14 residues. CDR1 is LNHDA and CDR2 is SQIVND in the germline V gene (reference sequence). CDR3 protein: CASNDFSRNSPLHF. The CDR3 DNA is TGTGCCAGTAACGACTTCTCGCGCAATTCACCCCTCCACTTT.

The chain is built from TRBV4-2 and TRBJ1-5; D gene uncertain. V was cut by 0 bases and J by 7 bases, with 10 bases left in between. The CDR3 consists of 14 residues. CDR1 and CDR2 from the germline V gene are LGHNA and YNFKEQ. The CDR3 DNA sequence: TGTGCCAGCAGCCAAGACCGGTCCAGGCAGCCCCAGCATTTT. Amino acid sequence: CASSQDRSRQPQHF.

This clone was counted between two and nine times. This rearrangement joins TRBV4-1 to TRBJ1-1; D is undetermined. V was shortened by 1 base and J by 0 bases, with 6 bases between the two germline ends. The germline CDR1 and CDR2 sequences are MGHRA and YSYEKL. This CDR3 is built from 14 residues. The CDR3 DNA follows: TGCGCCAGCAGCCAAGTCGTAGTGAACACTGAAGCTTTCTTT. Translation gives CASSQVVVNTEAFF.

The chain recombines TRBV5-1 with TRBJ1-1; D gene unclear. CDR1 is SGHRS and CDR2 is YFSETQ in the germline V gene. V lost 4 bases and J lost 4, with 14 bases in between. There are 14 residues in the CDR3. The CDR3 spells CASSEPGLPTEAFF. The CDR3 nucleotides are TGCGCCAGCAGCGAACCGGGCCTACCCACTGAAGCTTTCTTT.

This clone was observed a single time. The J gene is TRBJ1-6, the V gene TRBV14, with D unclear. CDR1 is SGHDN, CDR2 FVKESK, per germline. Trimming stripped 0 bases from V and 7 bases from J, with 4 bases between. CDR3 length: 13 residues. As DNA, the CDR3 is TGTGCCAGCAGCCAAGATCTAAATTCACCCCTCCACTTT. It codes for CASSQDLNSPLHF.

The chain is built from TRBV27 and TRBJ1-2; 8 nucleotides line up with TRBD1. Germline CDR1 and CDR2: MNHEY and SMNVEV (reference sequence). The CDR3 is 15 residues long. Germline trimming cut 5 bases from V and 7 bases from J; bases unmatched to any gene: 12. CDR3 loop: CASSAPGQATPGYTF. The CDR3 region has the DNA TGTGCCAGCAGTGCCCCGGGACAGGCGACACCTGGCTACACCTTC.

The V gene is TRBV20-1, the J gene TRBJ1-3; D is uncertain. Germline CDR1 reads DFQATT; CDR2 reads SNEGSKA (reference sequence). The CDR3 has 11 amino acids. V was trimmed by 6 bases and J by 8 bases, leaving 11 bases between them. CDR3: CSAPLGDTIYF. The CDR3 DNA reads as TGCAGTGCCCCCCTCGGTGACACCATATATTTT.

This chain links TRBV6-2 or TRBV6-3 with TRBJ2-7; D may be TRBD1 or TRBD2 (5 bases each). This CDR3 is 14 amino acids long. Per the germline V gene, CDR1 is MNHEY and CDR2 is SVGEGT. V lost 0 bases to trimming and J lost 6 bases, with 12 bases between them. CDR3 DNA: TGTGCCAGCAGTTACTCGGGGGTAAGGGGCGAGCAGTACGTC. It specifies CASSYSGVRGEQYV.

The genes are TRBV6-2 or TRBV6-3 and TRBJ2-1, with D perhaps TRBD2 (7 bases). This CDR3 region has 19 residues. The V and J ends lost 2 bases and 7 bases respectively, with 27 bases between them. CDR1 and CDR2 (germline): MNHEY, SVGEGT. The CDR3: CASSYPFLGRREGENEQFF. For the CDR3, the DNA is TGTGCCAGCAGTTACCCGTTTTTAGGTCGCAGGGAGGGGGAAAATGAGCAGTTCTTC.

The rearrangement joins TRBV19 to TRBJ2-5, with D perhaps TRBD1 (6 bases). Looked up from germline, CDR1 is LNHDA and CDR2 is SQIVND (reference sequence). This CDR3 contains 13 residues. Between the trimmed V and J ends, which lost 5 bases and 12 bases, there was a span of 19 bases. CDR3 in amino acids: CASSDRLWDPKYF. CDR3 DNA sequence: TGTGCCAGTAGTGACAGGCTTTGGGACCCGAAGTACTTC.

V gene TRBV18 combines with J gene TRBJ1-5, with 10 bases aligning to TRBD1. The CDR3 sequence is 15 residues long. CDR1 is KGHSH, CDR2 LQKENI, per germline. V trimming: 5 bases; J trimming: 4 bases; junction bases outside the gene matches: 5. In nucleotides, the CDR3 is TGTGCCAGCTCAGGGACAGGGGCTCCTAATCAGCCCCAGCATTTT. Translating it yields CASSGTGAPNQPQHF.

This clone appeared a single time. The V gene is TRBV4-1, the J gene TRBJ2-1, with D perhaps matching TRBD1 (5 bases). Germline loops: CDR1 MGHRA, CDR2 YSYEKL. Trimming stripped 2 bases from V and 10 bases from J, with 18 bases between. The CDR3 contains 15 residues. CDR3 protein: CASSQRTKQPNEQFF. CDR3 bases: TGCGCCAGCAGCCAAAGGACAAAACAGCCGAACGAGCAGTTCTTC.

This chain uses TRBV5-1 with TRBJ1-2, with 10 positions matching TRBD1. Germline loops: CDR1 SGHRS, CDR2 YFSETQ. The CDR3 runs 14 residues. V was pared by 4 bases and J by 6 bases, with 6 bases of the junction left unmatched. CDR3 loop: CASSLRTGGDGYTF. The CDR3, as DNA: TGCGCCAGCAGCCTTAGGACAGGGGGAGATGGCTACACCTTC.

In its sample, this clone was seen once. CDR3 sequence: CASSSGQGKETQYF. Written as DNA, the CDR3 is TGTGCCAGCAGCTCAGGACAGGGGAAGGAGACCCAGTACTTC. The chain couples TRBV7-2 to TRBJ2-5; 9 positions agree with TRBD1. With 4 bases clipped from V and 5 bases from J, the junction kept 5 bases outside the gene matches. Germline V gives CDR1 SGHTA, CDR2 FQGNSA. The length of the CDR3 is 14 residues.

The chain joins TRBV14 to TRBJ1-4; D perhaps matches TRBD1 (5 bases). The CDR3 length is 16 residues. Germline V gene sequence: CDR1 SGHDN, CDR2 FVKESK. Trimming took 3 bases from V and 3 from J, leaving 14 bases between them. CDR3 in DNA: TGTGCCAGCAGCCATTCCGACAGATCCTCTAATGAAAAACTGTTTTTT. Its protein product is CASSHSDRSSNEKLFF. Drawing the rest from reference TRBV14 and TRBJ1-4, the complete variable domain is EAGVTQFPSHSVIEKGQTVTLRCDPISGHDNLYWYRRVMGKEIKFLLHFVKESKQDESGMPNNRFLAERTGGTYSTLKVQPAELEDSGVYFCASSHSDRSSNEKLFFGSGTQLSVL.

V is TRBV19 and J is TRBJ2-5; D is perhaps TRBD1 (5 bases). V lost 4 bases, J lost 1 base, and 16 bases lay in between. Looked up from germline, CDR1 is LNHDA and CDR2 is SQIVND (reference sequence). This CDR3 has 16 amino acids. The CDR3 here is CASSTPPRVGQETQYF. The CDR3 nucleotides are TGTGCCAGTAGTACCCCCCCCAGGGTCGGCCAAGAGACCCAGTACTTC.

The CDR3 spells CASSPGPERGQPQHF. For the CDR3, the DNA is TGTGCCAGTAGCCCCGGACCTGAGCGGGGTCAGCCCCAGCATTTT. The chain employs TRBV19 and TRBJ1-5; no reliable D call. Germline V gene data show CDR1 as LNHDA and CDR2 as SQIVND (reference sequence). Between the trimmed V and J ends, which lost 6 bases and 6 bases, there was a span of 18 bases. The CDR3 totals 15 residues.

This chain links TRBV7-3 with TRBJ1-2; no reliable D call. The CDR3 is 14 amino acids. Trimming stripped 4 bases from V and 2 bases from J, with 11 bases between. Germline V gene sequence: CDR1 SGHTA, CDR2 FQGTGA. The CDR3 sequence: CASSSSTANYGYTF. The DNA for the CDR3 is TGTGCCAGCAGCTCCTCCACAGCGAACTATGGCTACACCTTC. Based on the CDR3 plus reference TRBV7-3 and TRBJ1-2, the full variable domain is GAGVSQTPSNKVTEKGKYVELRCDPISGHTALYWYRQSLGQGPEFLIYFQGTGAADDSGLPNDRFFAVRPEGSVSTLKIQRTERGDSAVYLCASSSSTANYGYTFGSGTRLTVV.

The chain is built from TRBV6-4 and TRBJ1-4; unclear D gene. The V gene lost 0 bases and the J gene lost 7 bases, with 12 bases spanning the gap. CDR3 size: 15 residues. Germline V lookup: CDR1 MRHNA, CDR2 SNTAGT. The CDR3 reads CASSDSGSPGEKLFF. The CDR3 nucleotides read TGTGCCAGCAGTGACTCTGGCAGTCCAGGTGAAAAACTGTTTTTT.

V and J are TRBV24-1 and TRBJ1-2; 7 nucleotides match TRBD1. Germline-derived CDR1 and CDR2 are KGHDR and SFDVKD. V was clipped by 3 bases and J by 4 bases; unmatched bases: 7. The CDR3 totals 15 residues. Here the CDR3 DNA reads TGTGCCACCAGTGATGCCGGAACAGGGGTCTATGGCTACACCTTC. The encoded protein is CATSDAGTGVYGYTF.

The rearrangement links TRBV4-3 to TRBJ1-4, with D possibly matching TRBD1 (5 bases). This CDR3 region has 16 residues. V lost 3 bases, J lost 10 bases, and 21 bases lay in between. CDR1 is LGHNA and CDR2 is YSLEER in the germline V gene. This CDR3 reads CASSQGGGPNLGKLFF. The CDR3 region has the DNA TGCGCCAGCAGCCAGGGCGGGGGACCGAACTTGGGAAAACTGTTTTTT.

This chain connects TRBV24-1 to TRBJ2-2; maybe TRBD2 (7 bases). Germline-derived CDR1 and CDR2 are KGHDR and SFDVKD. Trimming took 5 bases from V and 2 from J, leaving 8 bases between them. The CDR3 length is 14 residues. DNA of the CDR3: TGTGCCACCAGTGGGGGGGGCAACACCGGGGAGCTGTTTTTT. It translates to CATSGGGNTGELFF.

This clone was counted between two and nine times. The rearrangement uses TRBV6-5 and TRBJ1-2; D is unresolved. CDR1 MNHEY and CDR2 SVGAGI come from the germline V gene. With 7 bases removed from V and 2 bases from J, the gap between germline ends came to 5 bases. The length of the CDR3 is 11 residues. The chain's CDR3 is CASNTNYGYTF. The CDR3 coding sequence is TGTGCCAGCAACACCAACTATGGCTACACCTTC.

V gene TRBV4-2 combines with J gene TRBJ2-5, with TRBD2 matching over 13 bases. Germline loops: CDR1 LGHNA, CDR2 YNFKEQ. With 4 bases clipped from V and 0 bases from J, the junction kept 8 bases outside the gene matches. This CDR3 region has 18 residues. In nucleotides, the CDR3 is TGTGCCAGCAGCCTCTATAGGACTAGCGGGGGCTACCAAGAGACCCAGTACTTC. Protein product: CASSLYRTSGGYQETQYF.

The rearrangement links TRBV7-2 to TRBJ2-7, with D perhaps matching TRBD2 (6 bases). CDR3 length equals 12 residues. V was cut by 2 bases and J by 6 bases, with 8 bases left in between. Per germline, CDR1 SGHTA and CDR2 FQGNSA. The chain's CDR3 is CASSLTGVEQYV. CDR3 DNA: TGTGCCAGCAGCTTAACGGGGGTCGAGCAGTACGTC.

Written as DNA, the CDR3 is TGTGCCAGCAGCCCTGCCATGGGGCTTCTAGCCAAAAACATTCAGTACTTC. Translating gives CASSPAMGLLAKNIQYF. The chain uses TRBV21-1 and TRBJ2-4; TRBD1 was called by the table and not checked on the DNA. TRBV21-1 is an annotated pseudogene. The CDR3 sequence is 17 residues long.

The chain carries TRBV12-5 and TRBJ1-6, with D perhaps TRBD1 (5 bases). The CDR3 has 13 amino acids. Trimming left V 5 bases short and J 10 bases short, with 12 bases between. Per the germline V gene, CDR1 is LGHNT and CDR2 is FRNRAP. This chain's CDR3 is CASGPGHGSPLHF. CDR3 nucleotides: TGTGCTAGTGGTCCAGGACACGGATCACCCCTCCACTTT. The full variable domain, with the rest looked up from reference TRBV12-5 and TRBJ1-6, is DARVTQTPRHKVTEMGQEVTMRCQPILGHNTVFWYRQTMMQGLELLAYFRNRAPLDDSGMPKDRFSAEMPDATLATLKIQPSEPRDSAVYFCASGPGHGSPLHFGNGTRLTVT.